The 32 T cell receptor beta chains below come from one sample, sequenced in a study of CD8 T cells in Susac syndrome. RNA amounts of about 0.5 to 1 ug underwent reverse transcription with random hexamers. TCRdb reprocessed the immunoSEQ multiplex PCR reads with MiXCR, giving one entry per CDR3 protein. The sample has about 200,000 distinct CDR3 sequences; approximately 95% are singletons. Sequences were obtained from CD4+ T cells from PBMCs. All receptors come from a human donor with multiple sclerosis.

The CDR3: CAWGADRGNSPLHF. CDR3 nucleotides: TGTGCCTGGGGGGCCGACAGGGGAAATTCACCCCTCCACTTT. This chain joins TRBV30 and TRBJ1-6, with 8 bases matching TRBD1. The V gene's germline CDR1 is GTSNPN and CDR2 SVGIG (reference sequence). V was pared by 5 bases and J by 7 bases, with 7 bases of the junction left unmatched. The CDR3 is made up of 14 amino acids.

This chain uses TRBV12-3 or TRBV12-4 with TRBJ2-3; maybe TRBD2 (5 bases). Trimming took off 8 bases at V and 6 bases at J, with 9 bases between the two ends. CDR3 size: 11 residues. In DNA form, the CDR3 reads TGTGCCAGCGGGGTAGCGGATACGCAGTATTTT. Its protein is CASGVADTQYF.

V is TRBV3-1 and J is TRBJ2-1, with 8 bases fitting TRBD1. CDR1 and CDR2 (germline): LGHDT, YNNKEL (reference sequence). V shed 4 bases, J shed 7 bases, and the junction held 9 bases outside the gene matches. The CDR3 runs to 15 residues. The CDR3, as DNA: TGTGCCAGCAGCCTTGGACAGGGCGGGGTAAATGAGCAGTTCTTC. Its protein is CASSLGQGGVNEQFF.

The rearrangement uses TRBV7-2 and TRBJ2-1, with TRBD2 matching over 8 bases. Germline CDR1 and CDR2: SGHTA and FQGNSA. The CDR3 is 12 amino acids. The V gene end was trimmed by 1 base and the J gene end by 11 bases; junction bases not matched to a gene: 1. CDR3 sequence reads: CASSLERGKQFF. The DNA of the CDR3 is TGTGCCAGCAGCTTAGAGCGGGGGAAGCAGTTCTTC.

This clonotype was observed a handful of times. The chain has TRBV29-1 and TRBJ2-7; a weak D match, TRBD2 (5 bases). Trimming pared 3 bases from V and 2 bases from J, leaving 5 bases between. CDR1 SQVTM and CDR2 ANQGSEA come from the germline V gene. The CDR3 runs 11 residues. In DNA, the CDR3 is TGCAGCGTTGAGGGAGCCTACGAGCAGTACTTC. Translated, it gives CSVEGAYEQYF.

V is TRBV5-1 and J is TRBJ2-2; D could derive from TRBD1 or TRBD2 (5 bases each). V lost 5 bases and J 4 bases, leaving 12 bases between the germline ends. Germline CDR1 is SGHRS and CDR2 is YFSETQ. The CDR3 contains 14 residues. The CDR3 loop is CASRLAGSTGELFF. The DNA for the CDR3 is TGCGCCAGCAGGCTCGCAGGGAGCACCGGGGAGCTGTTTTTT.

CDR3 amino acids: CASSVDIGFSPYEQYV. The CDR3 DNA is TGTGCCAGCAGCGTAGATATAGGGTTCAGTCCCTACGAGCAGTACGTC. This chain connects TRBV9 to TRBJ2-7; D gene unclear. The CDR3 is 16 residues long. V lost 0 bases to trimming and J lost 2 bases, with 15 bases between them. Germline assignment: CDR1 SGDLS and CDR2 YYNGEE.

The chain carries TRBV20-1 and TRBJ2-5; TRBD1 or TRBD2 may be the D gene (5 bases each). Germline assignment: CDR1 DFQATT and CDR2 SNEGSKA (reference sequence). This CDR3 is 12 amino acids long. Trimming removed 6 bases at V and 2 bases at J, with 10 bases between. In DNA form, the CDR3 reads TGCAGTGCCCCCGGGGCTCAAGAGACCCAGTACTTC. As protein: CSAPGAQETQYF.

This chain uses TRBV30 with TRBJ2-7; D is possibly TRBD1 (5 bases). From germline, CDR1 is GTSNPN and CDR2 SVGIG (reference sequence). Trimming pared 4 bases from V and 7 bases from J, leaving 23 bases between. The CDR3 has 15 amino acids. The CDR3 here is CAWNQSPAWTREQYF. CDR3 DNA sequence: TGTGCCTGGAACCAGTCCCCAGCGTGGACACGGGAGCAGTACTTC.

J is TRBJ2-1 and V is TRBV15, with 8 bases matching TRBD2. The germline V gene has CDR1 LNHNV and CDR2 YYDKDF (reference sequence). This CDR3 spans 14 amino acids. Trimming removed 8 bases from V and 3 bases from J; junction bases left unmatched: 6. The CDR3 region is CATSIGTSYNEQFF. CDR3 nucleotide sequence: TGTGCCACCTCCATAGGGACTAGCTACAATGAGCAGTTCTTC.

Here the CDR3 DNA reads TGCAGCACCCGACAGACGCAAGAGACCCAGTACTTC. This encodes CSTRQTQETQYF. This rearrangement joins TRBV29-1 to TRBJ2-5, with D perhaps matching TRBD1 (5 bases). The CDR3 loop spans 12 amino acids. Trimming left V 8 bases short and J 2 bases short, with 12 bases between. Germline loops: CDR1 SQVTM, CDR2 ANQGSEA.

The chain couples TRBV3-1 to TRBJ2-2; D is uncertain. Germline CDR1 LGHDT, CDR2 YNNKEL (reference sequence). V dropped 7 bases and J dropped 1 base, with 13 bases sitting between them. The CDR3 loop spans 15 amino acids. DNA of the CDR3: TGTGCCAGCAAGATAGGGCGATTGAACACCGGGGAGCTGTTTTTT. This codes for CASKIGRLNTGELFF.

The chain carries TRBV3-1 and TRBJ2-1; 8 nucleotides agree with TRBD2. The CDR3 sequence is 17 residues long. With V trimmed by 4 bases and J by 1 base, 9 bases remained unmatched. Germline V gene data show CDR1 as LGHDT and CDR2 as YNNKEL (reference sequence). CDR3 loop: CASSRRGGGWSYNEQFF. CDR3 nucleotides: TGTGCCAGCAGCCGTCGCGGCGGGGGGTGGTCCTACAATGAGCAGTTCTTC.

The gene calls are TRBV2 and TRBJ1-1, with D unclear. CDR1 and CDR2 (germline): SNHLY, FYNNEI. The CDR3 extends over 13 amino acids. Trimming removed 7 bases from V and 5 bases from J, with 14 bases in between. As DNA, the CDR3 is TGTGCCAGCATTCGGGGAAGAGGGACTGAAGCTTTCTTT. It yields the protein CASIRGRGTEAFF.

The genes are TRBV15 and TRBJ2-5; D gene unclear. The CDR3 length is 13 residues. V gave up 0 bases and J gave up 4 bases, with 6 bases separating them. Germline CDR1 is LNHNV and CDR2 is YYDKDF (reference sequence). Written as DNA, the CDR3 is TGTGCCACCAGCAGAGATCGATTAGAGACCCAGTACTTC. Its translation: CATSRDRLETQYF.

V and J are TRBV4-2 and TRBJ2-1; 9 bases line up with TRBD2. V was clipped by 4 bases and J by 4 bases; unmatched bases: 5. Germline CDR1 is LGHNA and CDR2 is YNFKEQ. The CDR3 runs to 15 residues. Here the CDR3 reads CASSLLAGPYNEQFF. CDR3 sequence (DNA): TGTGCCAGCAGCCTCCTAGCGGGGCCTTACAATGAGCAGTTCTTC.

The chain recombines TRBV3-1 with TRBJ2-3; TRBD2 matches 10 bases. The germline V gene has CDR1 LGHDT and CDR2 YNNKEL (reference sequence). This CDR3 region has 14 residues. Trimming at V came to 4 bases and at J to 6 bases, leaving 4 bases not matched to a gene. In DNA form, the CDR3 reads TGTGCCAGCAGCCCGTCAGCGGGAGGGGATACGCAGTATTTT. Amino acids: CASSPSAGGDTQYF.

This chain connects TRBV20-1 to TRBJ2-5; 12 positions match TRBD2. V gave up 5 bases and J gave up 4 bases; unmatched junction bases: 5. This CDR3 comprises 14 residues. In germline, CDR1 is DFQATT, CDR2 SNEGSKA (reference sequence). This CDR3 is CSADMTSGGETQYF. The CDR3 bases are TGCAGTGCTGACATGACTAGCGGGGGAGAGACCCAGTACTTC.

CDR3: CASSYGRQGAKNIQYF. For the CDR3, the DNA is TGTGCCAGCAGTTACGGAAGACAGGGGGCCAAAAACATTCAGTACTTC. The rearrangement uses TRBV6-5 and TRBJ2-4; the match to TRBD1 covers 8 bases. V lost 2 bases, J lost 1 base, and 4 bases stayed unmatched. The CDR3 contains 16 residues. Germline V lookup: CDR1 MNHEY, CDR2 SVGAGI.

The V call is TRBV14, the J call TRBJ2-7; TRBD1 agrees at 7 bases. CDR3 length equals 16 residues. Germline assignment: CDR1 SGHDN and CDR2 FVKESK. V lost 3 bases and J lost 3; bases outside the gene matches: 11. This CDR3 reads CASSQGTANGIYEQYF. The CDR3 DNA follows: TGTGCCAGCAGCCAGGGGACAGCGAACGGAATCTACGAGCAGTACTTC.

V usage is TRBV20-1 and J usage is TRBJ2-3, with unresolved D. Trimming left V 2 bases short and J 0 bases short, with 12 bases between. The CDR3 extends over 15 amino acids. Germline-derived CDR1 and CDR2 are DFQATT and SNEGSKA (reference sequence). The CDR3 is CSARIPTASTDTQYF. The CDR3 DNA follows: TGCAGTGCTAGAATCCCAACCGCTAGCACAGATACGCAGTATTTT.

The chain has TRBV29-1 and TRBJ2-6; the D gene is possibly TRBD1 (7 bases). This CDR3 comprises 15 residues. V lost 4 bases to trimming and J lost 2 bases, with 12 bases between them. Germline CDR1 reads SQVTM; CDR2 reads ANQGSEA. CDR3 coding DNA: TGCAGCGTTGGACAGGGACTTACTGGGGCCAACGTCCTGACTTTC. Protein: CSVGQGLTGANVLTF.

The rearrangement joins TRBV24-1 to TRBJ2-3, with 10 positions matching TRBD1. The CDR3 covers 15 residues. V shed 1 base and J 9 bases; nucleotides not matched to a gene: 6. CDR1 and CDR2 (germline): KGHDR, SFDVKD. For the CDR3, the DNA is TGTGCCACCAGTGATTTAGACAGGGGGCGCGAGACGCAGTATTTT. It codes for CATSDLDRGRETQYF.

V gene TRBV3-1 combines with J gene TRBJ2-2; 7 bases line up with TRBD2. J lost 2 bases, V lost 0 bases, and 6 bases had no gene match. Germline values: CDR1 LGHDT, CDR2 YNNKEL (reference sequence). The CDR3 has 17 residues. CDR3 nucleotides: TGTGCCAGCAGCCAAGAGGGAGGGCGGATCAACACCGGGGAGCTGTTTTTT. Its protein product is CASSQEGGRINTGELFF.

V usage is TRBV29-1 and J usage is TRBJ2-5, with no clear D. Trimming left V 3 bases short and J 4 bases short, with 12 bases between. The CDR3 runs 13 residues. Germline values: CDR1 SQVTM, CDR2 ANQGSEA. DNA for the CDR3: TGCAGCGTTGATCGATCGCGTCTAGAGACCCAGTACTTC. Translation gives CSVDRSRLETQYF.

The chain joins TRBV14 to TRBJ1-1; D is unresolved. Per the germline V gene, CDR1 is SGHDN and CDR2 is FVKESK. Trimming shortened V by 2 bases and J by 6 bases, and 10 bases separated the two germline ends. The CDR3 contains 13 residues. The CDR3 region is CASSQSWGSEAFF. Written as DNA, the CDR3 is TGTGCCAGCAGCCAATCGTGGGGATCTGAAGCTTTCTTT.

The CDR3 is CASSKEGEPSTEAFF. CDR3 bases: TGTGCCAGCAGCAAGGAAGGGGAGCCGAGCACTGAAGCTTTCTTT. The rearrangement uses TRBV3-1 and TRBJ1-1; TRBD1 is a possible D gene (5 bases). In germline, CDR1 is LGHDT, CDR2 YNNKEL (reference sequence). V was trimmed by 5 bases and J by 4 bases, leaving 17 bases between them. This CDR3 contains 15 residues. Complete variable domain (other parts from reference TRBV3-1 and TRBJ1-1): DTAVSQTPKYLVTQMGNDKSIKCEQNLGHDTMYWYKQDSKKFLKIMFSYNNKELIINETVPNRFSPKSPDKAHLNLHINSLELGDSAVYFCASSKEGEPSTEAFFGQGTRLTVV.

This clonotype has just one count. In nucleotides, the CDR3 is TGCAGTGCTAGAGATCGTGTGGGGATTCAGCCCCAGCATTTT. It encodes CSARDRVGIQPQHF. V is TRBV20-1 and J is TRBJ1-5; D ambiguous. With 0 bases removed from V and 6 bases from J, the gap between germline ends came to 12 bases. The CDR3 has 14 amino acids. CDR1 and CDR2 (germline): DFQATT, SNEGSKA (reference sequence).

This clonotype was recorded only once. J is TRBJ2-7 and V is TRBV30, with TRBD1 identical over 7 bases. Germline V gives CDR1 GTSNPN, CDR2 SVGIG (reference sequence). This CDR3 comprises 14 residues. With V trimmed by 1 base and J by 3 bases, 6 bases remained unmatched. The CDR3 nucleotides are TGTGCCTGGAGTGGAGACAGGGTAGGCTACGAGCAGTACTTC. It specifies CAWSGDRVGYEQYF.

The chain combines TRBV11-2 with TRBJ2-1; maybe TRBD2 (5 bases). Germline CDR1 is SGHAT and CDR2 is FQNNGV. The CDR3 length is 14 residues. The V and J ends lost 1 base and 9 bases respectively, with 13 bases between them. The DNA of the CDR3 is TGTGCCAGCAGCTTAGTTAGAACGGGGAGTGAGCAGTTCTTC. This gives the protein CASSLVRTGSEQFF.

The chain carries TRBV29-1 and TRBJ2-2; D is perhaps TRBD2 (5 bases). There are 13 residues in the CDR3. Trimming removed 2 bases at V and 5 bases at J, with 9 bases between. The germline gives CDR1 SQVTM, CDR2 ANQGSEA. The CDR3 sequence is CSVEPSLTGELFF. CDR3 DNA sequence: TGCAGCGTTGAACCTAGCCTAACCGGGGAGCTGTTTTTT.

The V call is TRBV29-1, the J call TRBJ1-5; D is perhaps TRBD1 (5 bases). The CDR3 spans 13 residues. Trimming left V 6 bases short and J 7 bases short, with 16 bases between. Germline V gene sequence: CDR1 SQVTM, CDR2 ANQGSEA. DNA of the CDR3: TGCAGCGTGGGCCCCGGGGGTGACCAGCCCCAGCATTTT. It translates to CSVGPGGDQPQHF.